This T cell receptor (beta chain) was captured by sequencing in a study of early T cells in non-severe SARS-CoV-2 infection. This clonotype was seen only a few times. TCRdb re-derived calls from the 5' RACE reads in MiXCR, one entry per CDR3 protein. The table has 80,000 to 100,000 distinct CDR3 sequences, roughly 15% seen once. The V and J ends lost 6 bases and 8 bases respectively, with 13 bases between them. There are 12 residues in the CDR3. The chain couples TRBV12-3 or TRBV12-4 to TRBJ1-1; the D gene is possibly TRBD1 (5 bases). The receptor was derived from an adult who was a healthcare worker with PCR-confirmed SARS-CoV-2 infection or an uninfected control (not recorded which). Source material: whole blood. The CDR3 sequence is CASSTREREAFF. The CDR3 DNA is TGTGCCAGCAGCACCAGGGAACGGGAAGCTTTCTTT.